This passage covers 7 T cell receptor beta chains from one sample sequenced in a study of cytomegalovirus exposure and HLA in healthy donors. The PCR ran on 60 Vbeta and 13 Jbeta primers. Clones were sequenced by immunoSEQ multiplex PCR, and TCRdb holds only the in-frame ones, with some missing. The profile shows some 160,000 clones, approximately 88% of them singletons. Sequencing was performed on PBMCs. The receptors stem from a woman under 30 in good health and CMV-seronegative.

The rearrangement uses TRBV19 and TRBJ1-1; D gene uncertain. Germline CDR1 is LNHDA and CDR2 is SQIVND (reference sequence). V shed 0 bases and J shed 6 bases, with 14 bases lying between them. The CDR3 length is 15 residues. The CDR3 protein is CASSIDPPRSPEAFF. In DNA, the CDR3 is TGTGCCAGTAGTATAGACCCCCCCAGGTCCCCTGAAGCTTTCTTT.

A note on this clone: Different DNA sequences within this sample yield the same CDR3. The rearrangement links TRBV29-1 to TRBJ1-5; D unresolved. The CDR3 contains 13 residues. The germline CDR1 and CDR2 sequences are SQVTM and ANQGSEA. V gave up 4 bases and J gave up 1 base, with 8 bases separating them. DNA for the CDR3: TGCAGCGTTGGATCAGCGAGCAATCAGCCCCAGCATTTT. Protein product: CSVGSASNQPQHF. Supplemented by reference TRBV29-1 and TRBJ1-5, the full variable domain reads SAVISQKPSRDICQRGTSLTIQCQVDSQVTMMFWYRQQPGQSLTLIATANQGSEATYESGFVIDKFPISRPNLTFSTLTVSNMSPEDSSIYLCSVGSASNQPQHFGDGTRLSIL.

This clone was counted once. V gene TRBV6-1 combines with J gene TRBJ2-1, with TRBD2 matching over 9 bases. Germline CDR1 is MNHNS and CDR2 is SASEGT. The CDR3 runs to 19 residues. Trimming at V came to 2 bases and at J to 0 bases, leaving 11 bases not matched to a gene. Here the CDR3 reads CASSERRLAGSRSYNEQFF. CDR3 bases: TGTGCCAGCAGTGAAAGGAGGCTAGCGGGATCACGCTCCTACAATGAGCAGTTCTTC.

The rearrangement uses TRBV2 and TRBJ1-5, with D possibly TRBD1 on 6 matching bases. V was trimmed by 6 bases and J by 2 bases, leaving 20 bases between them. Per germline, CDR1 SNHLY and CDR2 FYNNEI. The CDR3 is 17 amino acids. The CDR3: CASRNTNRVFGNQPQHF. CDR3 DNA: TGTGCCAGCAGGAATACAAACAGGGTATTTGGCAATCAGCCCCAGCATTTT. The full variable domain, rest sourced from reference TRBV2 and TRBJ1-5, is EPEVTQTPSHQVTQMGQEVILRCVPISNHLYFYWYRQILGQKVEFLVSFYNNEISEKSEIFDDQFSVERPDGSNFTLKIRSTKLEDSAMYFCASRNTNRVFGNQPQHFGDGTRLSIL.

The rearrangement joins TRBV6-6 to TRBJ1-5; D gene unclear. CDR3 size: 13 residues. In germline, CDR1 is MNHNY, CDR2 SVGAGI (reference sequence). Trimming took 2 bases from V and 4 from J, leaving 6 bases between them. The CDR3 here is CASSYEGNQPQHF. CDR3 DNA: TGTGCCAGCAGTTACGAGGGAAATCAGCCCCAGCATTTT.

As for this clone: Other DNA sequences within the sample encode an identical CDR3. This chain joins TRBV19 and TRBJ1-5, with D tentatively TRBD1 (5 bases). V gave up 7 bases and J gave up 7 bases, with 23 bases separating them. The germline CDR1 and CDR2 sequences are LNHDA and SQIVND (reference sequence). The CDR3 has 16 amino acids. The CDR3 spells CASIHRPGQGGQPQHF. The CDR3, as DNA: TGTGCCAGTATTCACAGACCCGGGCAGGGAGGGCAGCCCCAGCATTTT.

The chain combines TRBV28 with TRBJ1-3; TRBD1 might be the D (5 bases). The CDR3 has 16 residues. V dropped 3 bases and J dropped 4 bases, with 16 bases sitting between them. In germline, CDR1 is MDHEN, CDR2 SYDVKM. The CDR3 DNA sequence: TGTGCCAGCAGTTTTTCTGGCAGGGCGGACGGAAACACCATATATTTT. It is translated as CASSFSGRADGNTIYF.